Listed below are T cell receptor beta chains from one sample, sequenced in a study of CD8+CD57+ T cells in acquired aplastic anemia. TCRdb re-analysed the reads in MiXCR, keeping a single row per CDR3 protein. The data contain about 160,000 distinct CDR3 sequences, around half of them singletons. Sequencing was carried out using sorted CD4+, CD8+, or CD8+CD57+ T cells (not recorded which) from PBMCs. All receptors derive from a human donor with aplastic anemia. The CDR3 runs from the conserved cysteine through the conserved F or W. A D gene is named only where the DNA matches it firmly. Size is stated for part of the rows, as once, few or many counts, or as a class when the clone is expanded.

v_gene: TRBV25-1
d_gene: NA
abundance: NA
j_gene: TRBJ1-1
CDR3nt: TGTGCCAGCAGTGAATATATGTGGGAGGGTAGTAGGAACACTGAAGCTTTCTTT
CDR3aa: CASSEYMWEGSRNTEAFF

v_gene: TRBV2
d_gene: NA
abundance: NA
j_gene: TRBJ1-3
CDR3nt: TGTGCCAGCAGTGGGGGTTACTCTGGAAACACCATATATTTT
CDR3aa: CASSGGYSGNTIYF

v_gene: TRBV25-1
d_gene: NA
abundance: NA
j_gene: TRBJ2-7
CDR3nt: TGTGCCAGCAGTGATGAAGGGAAGGTCCCCTACGAGCAGTACTTC
CDR3aa: CASSDEGKVPYEQYF

v_gene: TRBV30
d_gene: NA
abundance: few
j_gene: TRBJ1-3
CDR3nt: TGTGCCTGGTTGCTTCCTAACTCTGGAAACACCATATATTTT
CDR3aa: CAWLLPNSGNTIYF

v_gene: TRBV7-2
d_gene: NA
abundance: many
j_gene: TRBJ1-2
CDR3nt: TGTGCCAGCGAGAAATCGGCACCGGGTGGAGGAGGCTACACCTTC
CDR3aa: CASEKSAPGGGGYTF

v_gene: TRBV10-3
d_gene: NA
abundance: NA
j_gene: TRBJ2-7
CDR3nt: TGTGCCATCAGTGACTCGACAGAGCCTAGGGAGCAGTACTTC
CDR3aa: CAISDSTEPREQYF

v_gene: TRBV15
d_gene: TRBD1
abundance: many
j_gene: TRBJ1-1
CDR3nt: TGTGCCACAACGACAGGGGTAAGGACTGAAGCTTTCTTT
CDR3aa: CATTTGVRTEAFF

v_gene: TRBV3-1
d_gene: NA
abundance: many
j_gene: TRBJ2-1
CDR3nt: TGTGCCAGCAGCCACGTAGCACCTGAGCAGTTCTTC
CDR3aa: CASSHVAPEQFF

v_gene: TRBV20-1
d_gene: NA
abundance: NA
j_gene: TRBJ2-5
CDR3nt: TGCAGTGCGCCCGTCTACGAGGAGACCCAGTACTTC
CDR3aa: CSAPVYEETQYF

v_gene: TRBV7-8
d_gene: NA
abundance: few
j_gene: TRBJ2-5
CDR3nt: TGTGCCTCGGGGCCAGGGTACCAAGAGACCCAGTACTTC
CDR3aa: CASGPGYQETQYF

v_gene: TRBV29-1
d_gene: NA
abundance: many
j_gene: TRBJ1-1
CDR3nt: TGCAGCGTTGACCAGGCGGGCACTGAAGCTTTCTTT
CDR3aa: CSVDQAGTEAFF

v_gene: TRBV11-2
d_gene: NA
abundance: many
j_gene: TRBJ2-7
CDR3nt: TGTGCCAGCAGCTTTGAGACAGGACACTACGAGCAGTACTTC
CDR3aa: CASSFETGHYEQYF

v_gene: TRBV9
d_gene: NA
abundance: many
j_gene: TRBJ2-6
CDR3nt: TGTGCCAGCAGCGACGGGTGGGCTGGGGCCAACGTCCTGACTTTC
CDR3aa: CASSDGWAGANVLTF

v_gene: TRBV10-1
d_gene: TRBD1
abundance: NA
j_gene: TRBJ1-1
CDR3nt: TGCGCCAGCAGTGGATACAGGGGGGACGACACTGAAGCTTTCTTT
CDR3aa: CASSGYRGDDTEAFF

v_gene: TRBV9
d_gene: TRBD2
abundance: many
j_gene: TRBJ2-3
CDR3nt: TGTGCCAGCACCTCGGGGGGGCTGGGCACAGATACGCAGTATTTT
CDR3aa: CASTSGGLGTDTQYF

v_gene: TRBV2
d_gene: TRBD1
abundance: once
j_gene: TRBJ1-5
CDR3nt: TGTGCCAGCAGTGGGACAGGGGCGCAGCCCCAGCATTTT
CDR3aa: CASSGTGAQPQHF

v_gene: TRBV15
d_gene: NA
abundance: NA
j_gene: TRBJ1-2
CDR3nt: TGTGCCACCAGCAGAGATATAGGGGAGAGGTATGGCTACACCTTC
CDR3aa: CATSRDIGERYGYTF

v_gene: TRBV19
d_gene: NA
abundance: many
j_gene: TRBJ1-4
CDR3nt: TGTGCCAGTAGTACTTTTGCAACTAATGAAAAACTGTTTTTT
CDR3aa: CASSTFATNEKLFF

v_gene: TRBV2
d_gene: TRBD1
abundance: NA
j_gene: TRBJ1-2
CDR3nt: TGTGCCAGCAGTGATCCGGGGACAGGGGCGAACTATGGCTACACCTTC
CDR3aa: CASSDPGTGANYGYTF

v_gene: TRBV7-8
d_gene: NA
abundance: once
j_gene: TRBJ1-1
CDR3nt: TGTGCCAGCAGCTTACTAGGATGGACTGAAGCTTTCTTT
CDR3aa: CASSLLGWTEAFF

v_gene: TRBV27
d_gene: TRBD1
abundance: NA
j_gene: TRBJ1-1
CDR3nt: TGTGCCAGCAGTTTATCTGGACAGGGGGCGATCACTGAAGCTTTCTTT
CDR3aa: CASSLSGQGAITEAFF

v_gene: TRBV9
d_gene: NA
abundance: NA
j_gene: TRBJ2-3
CDR3nt: TGTGCCAGCAGCGGATGGAGGGAAACAGATACGCAGTATTTT
CDR3aa: CASSGWRETDTQYF

v_gene: TRBV10-2
d_gene: NA
abundance: NA
j_gene: TRBJ2-1
CDR3nt: TGCGCCAGCAGTGAGGTTGAGGCGGGAAGCTACAATGAGCAGCTCTTC
CDR3aa: CASSEVEAGSYNEQLF

v_gene: TRBV7-2
d_gene: TRBD2
abundance: NA
j_gene: TRBJ2-7
CDR3nt: TGCGCCAGCAGCCGCGGGGGGCGCTACGAGCAGTACTTC
CDR3aa: CASSRGGRYEQYF

v_gene: TRBV7-8
d_gene: NA
abundance: NA
j_gene: TRBJ2-7
CDR3nt: TGTGCCAGCAGCCCCGGAGGTGGCGCGAAGGGTCAGTACTTC
CDR3aa: CASSPGGGAKGQYF